The entry below gives a single T cell receptor beta chain sequence along with its context. Its antigen is currently unknown. This entry is derived from a study of cytomegalovirus exposure and HLA in healthy donors. General study results and limits: There were several of the most significant clusters that appeared linked to common viral pathogens in a later analysis.

Primers included in the PCR were 60 Vbeta and 13 Jbeta primers. Assay used: immunoSEQ multiplex PCR; TCRdb lists only in-frame clones, some missing. In the table there are 150,000 to 250,000 clones, about 79% of which are singletons. The CDR3 is 17 amino acids. V dropped 1 base and J dropped 0 bases, with 13 bases sitting between them. Germline lookup yields CDR1 LGHNA and CDR2 YNFKEQ. The chain recombines TRBV4-2 with TRBJ1-3; a possible D gene is TRBD1 (5 bases). The sequencing sample was made of PBMCs. The clonotype was recovered from a boy between 2 and 10 years old in good health and CMV-seronegative. This CDR3 is CASSQVQARDSGNTIYF. In DNA, the CDR3 is TGTGCCAGCAGCCAAGTCCAGGCCAGGGACTCTGGAAACACCATATATTTT.